These T cell receptor beta chains were read from a single sample in a study of shared clonotypes between healthy human individuals. TCRdb keeps only in-frame clones here, not all; method: immunoSEQ multiplex PCR. The sample includes over a million clones, more than 95% seen only once; the top ten take about 1%. The sample comprised naive CD4+ T cells sorted from blood. The receptor set was obtained from a man in his thirties or forties in good health. Both conserved end residues are part of each CDR3. The D gene is left open where the match is weak. Expanded clones are given a class, and other clones once, few, many or no size at all.

v_call	clone_size	j_call	d_call	cdr3_aa	cdr3_nt
TRBV11-2	-	TRBJ2-1	TRBD2	CASSLTGRLAGNEQFF	TGTGCCAGCAGCTTAACAGGGAGACTAGCGGGCAATGAGCAGTTCTTC
TRBV27	-	TRBJ2-3	-	CASGYRGTSTDTQYF	TGTGCCAGCGGGTACCGGGGGACTAGCACAGATACGCAGTATTTT
TRBV7-6	-	TRBJ2-3	TRBD2	CASSATSGRITDTQYF	TGTGCCAGCAGCGCGACTAGCGGGAGGATCACAGATACGCAGTATTTT
TRBV7-2	-	TRBJ2-3	TRBD2	CASSLEFPGRAVDTQYF	TGTGCCAGCAGCTTAGAGTTCCCCGGGAGGGCGGTAGATACGCAGTATTTT
TRBV29-1	-	TRBJ1-1	TRBD1	CSVGDRDGTEAFF	TGCAGCGTGGGGGACAGGGATGGCACTGAAGCTTTCTTT
TRBV30	-	TRBJ1-5	-	CAWSPPNLSGTYAFSNQPQHF	TGTGCCTGGAGTCCTCCCAACCTTTCCGGGACATACGCGTTTAGCAATCAGCCCCAGCATTTT
TRBV15	-	TRBJ1-1	TRBD1	CATSREGRDRGPPYPF	TGTGCCACCAGCAGAGAGGGCCGGGACAGGGGACCTCCTTATCCCTTT
TRBV6-1	once	TRBJ2-1	TRBD2	CASSGTRTYNEQFF	TGTGCCAGCAGCGGGACTAGAACCTACAATGAGCAGTTCTTC
TRBV6-1	-	TRBJ2-1	-	CASSAKAVYNEQFF	TGTGCCAGCAGCGCCAAAGCGGTTTACAATGAGCAGTTCTTC
TRBV6-1	-	TRBJ2-2	-	CASEGPGLTTGELFF	TGTGCCAGCGAGGGTCCGGGACTCACCACCGGGGAGCTGTTTTTT
TRBV29-1	once	TRBJ2-1	TRBD1	CSVDTGAEEQQFF	TGCAGCGTGGATACAGGGGCCGAGGAACAGCAGTTCTTC
TRBV6-1	once	TRBJ1-1	-	CASSEAFQGLEAFF	TGTGCCAGCAGTGAAGCCTTCCAGGGTCTAGAAGCTTTCTTT
TRBV28	-	TRBJ2-7	TRBD1	CASTPPNRGIYEQYF	TGTGCCAGCACCCCCCCGAACAGGGGGATCTACGAGCAGTACTTC
TRBV5-4	-	TRBJ2-5	-	CASSPGLQETQYF	TGTGCCAGCAGCCCTGGATTACAAGAGACCCAGTACTTC
TRBV28	-	TRBJ1-2	-	CASSSSQNYGYTF	TGTGCCAGCAGCTCCTCTCAGAACTATGGCTACACCTTC
TRBV6-5	-	TRBJ2-7	-	CASSYGRESYEQYF	TGTGCCAGCAGTTACGGTAGGGAAAGCTACGAGCAGTACTTC
TRBV11-3	-	TRBJ2-1	-	CASSLGGTMRDEQFF	TGTGCCAGCAGCTTAGGGGGTACAATGCGCGATGAGCAGTTCTTC
TRBV7-2	-	TRBJ2-2	-	CASSSRTGNTGELFF	TGTGCCAGCAGCTCTAGAACAGGGAACACCGGGGAGCTGTTTTTT
TRBV4-3	-	TRBJ2-1	TRBD2	CASSQGLANLYNEQFF	TGCGCCAGCAGCCAAGGACTAGCGAACCTCTACAATGAGCAGTTCTTC
TRBV5-5	once	TRBJ2-7	-	CASSLAPGVRSEQYF	TGTGCCAGCAGCTTGGCCCCCGGAGTAAGATCCGAGCAGTACTTC
TRBV11-2	-	TRBJ2-7	-	CASSFTGTWEQYF	TGTGCCAGCAGCTTTACAGGGACTTGGGAGCAGTACTTC
TRBV5-1	-	TRBJ2-2	TRBD1	CASSFRGGNGELFF	TGCGCCAGCAGCTTTAGAGGGGGCAACGGGGAGCTGTTTTTT
TRBV28	-	TRBJ2-1	TRBD2	CASSSGTSGSYNEQFF	TGTGCCAGCAGTTCAGGTACTAGCGGGAGTTACAATGAGCAGTTCTTC
TRBV6-5	-	TRBJ1-5	-	CASSRTRWSIQPQHF	TGTGCCAGCAGTCGGACGCGATGGAGTATTCAGCCCCAGCATTTT
TRBV9	-	TRBJ1-5	TRBD1	CASSVGGGLYSNQPQHF	TGTGCCAGCAGCGTAGGAGGGGGCCTCTATAGCAATCAGCCCCAGCATTTT
TRBV29-1	-	TRBJ2-2	TRBD1	CSVLLQGVFTGELFF	TGCAGCGTTCTTCTCCAGGGGGTCTTTACCGGGGAGCTGTTTTTT
TRBV2	-	TRBJ1-1	TRBD1	CASRRTGGGKNTEAFF	TGTGCCAGCAGAAGGACAGGGGGGGGTAAGAACACTGAAGCTTTCTTT